A selection of T cell receptor beta chains follows, all from one sample in a study of CD8 T cells in Susac syndrome. Via MiXCR, TCRdb re-called the immunoSEQ multiplex PCR reads, giving one row per CDR3 protein. The sample has some 180,000 distinct CDR3 sequences, approximately 95% seen once; the top ten hold 0.1%. Sequencing was carried out using CD4+ T cells from PBMCs. All receptors derive from a human donor in good health. The conserved cysteine and the conserved F or W are not part of the CDR3 here.

>TRBV7-9|TRBJ2-5
ASSSYSSAETQY
>TRBV23-1|TRBJ2-1
ASSHPGQGRSYNEQF
>TRBV7-8|TRBJ1-5
ASSSGWDQPQH
>TRBV27|TRBJ1-5
ASSLSGATNQPQH
>TRBV29-1|TRBJ2-5
GSGGPPQETQY
>TRBV6-5|TRBJ2-4
ASSYSFLGPSIQY
>TRBV4-3|TRBJ2-2
ASSQVDRGPGELF
>TRBV9|TRBJ2-3
ASSVVRGTSTDTQY
>TRBV15|TRBJ2-2
ATSRAGGTGELF
>TRBV6-2/TRBV6-3|TRBJ2-7
ATAFWASGYEQY
>TRBV30|TRBJ2-2
AWSVVGTGELF
>TRBV5-1|TRBJ2-5
ASSSDSSEVETQY
>TRBV3-1|TRBJ2-7
ASSQGWTSGRLQQY
>TRBV4-3|TRBJ2-5
ASSQELDGRKTQY
>TRBV27|TRBJ1-5
ASSPANRQPQH
>TRBV29-1|TRBJ1-1
SVGEPGGEAF
>TRBV5-4|TRBJ2-2
ASSWGQTNTGELF
>TRBV3-1|TRBJ1-2
ASSQDSGGSGYT
>TRBV5-1|TRBJ2-4
ASSLGQARLNIQY
>TRBV7-9|TRBJ2-7
ASSQRRGGKDEQY
>TRBV30|TRBJ1-1
AWSLLRSSLSEAF
>TRBV7-2|TRBJ2-5
ASSLVVSGLGGETQY
>TRBV19|TRBJ1-2
ASGRGDTLIYGYT
>TRBV20-1|TRBJ2-2
SARTSGANTGELF